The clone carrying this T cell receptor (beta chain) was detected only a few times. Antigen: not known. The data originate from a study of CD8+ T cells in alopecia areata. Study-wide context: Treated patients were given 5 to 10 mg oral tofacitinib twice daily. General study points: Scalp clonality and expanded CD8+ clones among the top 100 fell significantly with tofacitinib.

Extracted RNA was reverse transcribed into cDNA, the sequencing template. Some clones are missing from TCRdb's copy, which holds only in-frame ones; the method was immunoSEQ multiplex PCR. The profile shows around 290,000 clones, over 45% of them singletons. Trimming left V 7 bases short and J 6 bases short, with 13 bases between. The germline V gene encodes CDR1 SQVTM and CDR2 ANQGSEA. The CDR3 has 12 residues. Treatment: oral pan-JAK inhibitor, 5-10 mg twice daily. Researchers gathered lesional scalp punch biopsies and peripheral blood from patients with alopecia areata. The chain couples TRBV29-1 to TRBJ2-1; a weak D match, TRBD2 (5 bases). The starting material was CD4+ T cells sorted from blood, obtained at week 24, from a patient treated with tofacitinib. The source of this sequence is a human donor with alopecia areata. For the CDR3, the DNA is TGCAGCGCCGGGCAGGCGGGCAATGAGCAGTTCTTC. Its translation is CSAGQAGNEQFF.